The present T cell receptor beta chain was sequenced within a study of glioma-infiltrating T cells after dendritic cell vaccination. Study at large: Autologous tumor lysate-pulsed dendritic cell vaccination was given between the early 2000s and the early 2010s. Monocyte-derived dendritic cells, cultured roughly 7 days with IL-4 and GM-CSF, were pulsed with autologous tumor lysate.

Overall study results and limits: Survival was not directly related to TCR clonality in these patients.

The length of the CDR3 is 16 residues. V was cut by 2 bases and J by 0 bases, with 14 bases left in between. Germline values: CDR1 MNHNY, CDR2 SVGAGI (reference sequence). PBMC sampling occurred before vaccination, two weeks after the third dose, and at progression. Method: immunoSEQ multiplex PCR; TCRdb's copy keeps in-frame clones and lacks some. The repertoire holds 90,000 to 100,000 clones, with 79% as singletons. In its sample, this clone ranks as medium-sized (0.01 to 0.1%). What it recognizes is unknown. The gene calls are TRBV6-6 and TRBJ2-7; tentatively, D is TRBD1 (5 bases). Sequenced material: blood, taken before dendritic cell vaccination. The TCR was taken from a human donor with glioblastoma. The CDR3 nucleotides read TGTGCCAGCAGTTACACCGCAGGGTCCCCCTCCTACGAGCAGTACTTC. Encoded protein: CASSYTAGSPSYEQYF.